This T cell receptor beta chain was captured in a study of glioma-infiltrating T cells after dendritic cell vaccination. Germline V gene sequence: CDR1 MNHEY, CDR2 SVGAGI. V shed 5 bases and J shed 3 bases, with 13 bases lying between them. The CDR3 has 14 residues. Some clones are missing from TCRdb's copy, which holds only in-frame ones; the method was immunoSEQ multiplex PCR. The sample lists some 30,000 clones, more than 85% occurring once. The sequence came from a human donor with glioblastoma. J is TRBJ1-1 and V is TRBV6-5; TRBD1 is a possible D gene (5 bases). Sequenced material: blood, taken before dendritic cell vaccination. The CDR3 nucleotides are TGTGCCAGCAGTCCTCCAGGGAGGGACACTGAAGCTTTCTTT. As protein: CASSPPGRDTEAFF.